The entry below gives a single TCR beta chain sequence along with its context. The antigen is undetermined. The data stem from a study of cytomegalovirus exposure and HLA in healthy donors. Study-wide points: TCR beta chains numbering 164 were designated cytomegalovirus-associated.

TCRdb's copy holds only in-frame clones and misses some; the assay was immunoSEQ multiplex PCR. The sample lists fewer than 150,000 clones; around 84% were seen once. Germline V gene data show CDR1 as SGHRS and CDR2 as YFSETQ. The CDR3 spans 16 residues. Trimming took off 4 bases at V and 1 base at J, with 17 bases between the two ends. The chain joins TRBV5-1 to TRBJ1-1, with D hard to call. Sample: PBMCs. The source is a man aged 18 to 35 in good health and CMV-seropositive. CDR3 nucleotides: TGCGCCAGCAGCATACTTCCGAGCCTTCCGAACACTGAAGCTTTCTTT. It specifies CASSILPSLPNTEAFF. The full variable domain, rest sourced from reference TRBV5-1 and TRBJ1-1, is KAGVTQTPRYLIKTRGQQVTLSCSPISGHRSVSWYQQTPGQGLQFLFEYFSETQRNKGNFPGRFSGRQFSNSRSEMNVSTLELGDSALYLCASSILPSLPNTEAFFGQGTRLTVV.